This section outlines one T cell receptor (beta chain) sequence together with its context. Its antigen is as yet unknown. The length of the CDR3 is 14 residues. The trim removed 3 bases at V and 0 bases at J, leaving 1 base unmatched. Germline CDR1 is SGHNT and CDR2 is YYREEE (reference sequence). Researchers ran the PCR with 60 Vbeta and 13 Jbeta primers. Sequenced by immunoSEQ multiplex PCR; TCRdb stores in-frame clones only, minus some. This sample has under 200,000 clones; 60% to 80% occur once, and the top ten carry over 12%. These data originate in a study of cytomegalovirus exposure and HLA in healthy donors. The study, taken as a whole, reports: Among the most significant clusters, several appeared linked to common viral pathogens in a later analysis. It was confirmed in vitro that a few of the CMV-associated chains were specific for CMV antigens.

The sequenced sample consisted of PBMCs. V is TRBV5-4 and J is TRBJ1-1; 8 bases agree with TRBD1. This receptor was taken from a man aged 50 to 59 in good health and CMV-seropositive. The CDR3 coding sequence is TGTGCCAGCAGCTCGGGACAGGTGAACACTGAAGCTTTCTTT. Protein sequence: CASSSGQVNTEAFF.